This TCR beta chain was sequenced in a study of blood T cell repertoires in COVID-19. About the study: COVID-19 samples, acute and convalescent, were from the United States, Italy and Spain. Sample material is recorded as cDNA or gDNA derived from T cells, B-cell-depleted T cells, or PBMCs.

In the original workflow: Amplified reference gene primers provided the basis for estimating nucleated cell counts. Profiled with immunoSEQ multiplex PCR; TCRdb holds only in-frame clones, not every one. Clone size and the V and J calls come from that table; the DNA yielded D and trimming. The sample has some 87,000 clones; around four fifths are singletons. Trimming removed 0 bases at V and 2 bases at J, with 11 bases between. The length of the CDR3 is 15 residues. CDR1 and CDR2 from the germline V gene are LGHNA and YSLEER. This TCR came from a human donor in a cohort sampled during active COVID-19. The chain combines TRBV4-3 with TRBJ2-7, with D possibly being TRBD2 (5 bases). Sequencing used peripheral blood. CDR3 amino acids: CASSQDVRVAYEQYF. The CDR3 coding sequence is TGCGCCAGCAGCCAAGATGTGCGGGTAGCCTACGAGCAGTACTTC.